This TCR beta chain was profiled in a study of blood T cell repertoires in COVID-19. Study-wide background: Samples came from the United States, Italy and Spain, spanning acute and convalescent COVID-19. PBMCs, B-cell-depleted T cells, or T cells were the source of the cDNA or gDNA that made up the material.

In the study's own analysis: From reference gene primer amplification, estimates of nucleated cell counts were derived. Produced via immunoSEQ multiplex PCR; TCRdb's table is partial and in-frame only. Clonal size and the V and J genes are those of that table, whereas D and trimming came from the DNA. The table records about 160,000 clones, around 85% of them present only once. The CDR3 covers 14 residues. V was clipped by 1 base and J by 10 bases, with 13 bases between them. The germline V gene has CDR1 KGHDR and CDR2 SFDVKD. The material sequenced was peripheral blood. The rearrangement links TRBV24-1 to TRBJ2-1; TRBD1 is a possible D gene (5 bases). The receptor was derived from a man in his sixties or seventies with acute or convalescent COVID-19. CDR3 protein: CATSDFGRTSEQFF. As DNA, the CDR3 is TGTGCCACCAGTGATTTCGGACGGACAAGCGAGCAGTTCTTC.